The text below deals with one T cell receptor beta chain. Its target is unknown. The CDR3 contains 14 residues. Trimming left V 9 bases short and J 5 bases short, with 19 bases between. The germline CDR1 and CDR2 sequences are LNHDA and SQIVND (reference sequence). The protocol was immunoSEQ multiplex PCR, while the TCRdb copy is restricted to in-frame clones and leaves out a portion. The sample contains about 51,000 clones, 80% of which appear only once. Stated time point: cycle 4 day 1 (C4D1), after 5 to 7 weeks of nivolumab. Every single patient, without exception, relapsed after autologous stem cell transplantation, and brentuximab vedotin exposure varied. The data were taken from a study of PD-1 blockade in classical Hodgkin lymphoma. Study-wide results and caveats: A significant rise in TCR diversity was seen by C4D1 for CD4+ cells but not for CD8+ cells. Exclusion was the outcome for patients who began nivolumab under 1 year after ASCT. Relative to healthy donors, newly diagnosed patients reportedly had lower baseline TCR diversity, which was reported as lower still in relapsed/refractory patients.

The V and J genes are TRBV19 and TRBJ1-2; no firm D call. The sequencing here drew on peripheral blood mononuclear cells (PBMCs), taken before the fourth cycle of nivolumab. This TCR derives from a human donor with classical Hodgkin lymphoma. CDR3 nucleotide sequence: TGTGCCAGCGTCGTCGTCGGGGAAGGATATGGCTACACCTTC. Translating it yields CASVVVGEGYGYTF. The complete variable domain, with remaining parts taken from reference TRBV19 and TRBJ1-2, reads DGGITQSPKYLFRKEGQNVTLSCEQNLNHDAMYWYRQDPGQGLRLIYYSQIVNDFQKGDIAEGYSVSREKKESFPLTVTSAQKNPTAFYLCASVVVGEGYGYTFGSGTRLTVV.